This T cell receptor (beta chain) comes out of a study of blood T cells in healthy people across ages (dated by TCRdb to the mid-2010s). Study-wide context: In model experiments, template switching captured roughly one uniquely barcoded TCR beta cDNA molecule for every two T cells. Four age groups were formed from the donors: young (average approximately 15 years), middle-aged (approximately 40), aged (around 62) and long-lived (around 82). To track age-related changes in TCR beta repertoire diversity, the study relied on deep sequencing normalized with unique cDNA molecular identifiers. The study analyzed two additional independent replicas of 1 million unique cDNA reads from the same blood draw for two donors, one aged 18 to 30 and one aged 80 or older.

Receptors were amplified or captured by 5' RACE. This sample was sequenced with an Illumina HiSeq 2500. The second PCR ran for roughly 7 to 11 cycles and used a J-beta primer mix along with a sample-barcoded 5' primer. A template-switch 5' adaptor carrying 12 random nucleotides introduced a unique molecular identifier onto each TCR beta cDNA molecule. Each sample yielded at least 3 million CDR3-containing paired-end reads. All of the RNA was converted into first-strand cDNA using the Mint cDNA synthesis kit, with a TRBC-specific oligonucleotide serving as the primer. All cDNA was treated with uracil-DNA glycosylase and then went through a first 18-cycle PCR with the universal primers M1SS and BC2_uni_R. The study's own analysis went as follows. For normalization, 1 million high-quality reads were randomly selected from each sample, with every read carrying a distinct molecular identifier. Reads sharing molecular identifiers were discarded rather than binned into consensus sequences. MiTCR, run with a Q25 quality threshold and the strictest error-elimination algorithm, handled CDR3 identification, clonotype clustering and error correction. A nonparametric unseen species model using Euler transformation provided a lower-bound estimate of total TCR beta diversity. Clones were called with MiXCR by TCRdb after fastp trimmed the public reads at Q25, and only in-frame beta chains were retained. Rows are unified per CDR3 protein, each entry keeping the most common DNA and genes. Here the V and J calls rest on TCRdb's processing, not on the authors' analysis. Present in this sample are about 930,000 distinct CDR3 sequences, 29% of which were seen just once. Of the sample, 10% is held by the ten largest clones.

Including cysteine and phenylalanine, the CDR3 has 16 amino acids. Just CDR3 DNA is preserved here, 48 bases in frame from base 1. The roughly 39 donors, aged about 6 to 95 years, were systemically healthy Caucasian individuals from Russia. Each donor gave approximately 10 milliliters of peripheral blood, collected into EDTA-treated Vacutainer tubes. Ficoll-Paque density-gradient centrifugation was used to isolate PBMCs, with at least 7 million obtained per sample. Total RNA, at least 6 micrograms per sample, was extracted from PBMCs with Trizol reagent. The percentages of naive CD45RAhigh/CD27high T cells were determined by flow cytometry on a PBMC aliquot from every donor. With regard to this clonotype: Its target antigen remains unknown. Its ends do not fully match the called genes, so a read error is possible.

What the research found in general, with its limitations: There was a strong correlation between observed TCR beta diversity and the percentage of naive T cells measured by flow cytometry. Estimates of total diversity based on one million sequenced T cells were considered lower bounds and underestimates. Compared with the aged group, more naive CD4+ T cells, fewer expanded clones and increased TCR diversity were shown by the long-lived group, suggesting age selection. Observed TCR beta diversity per million T cells fell roughly linearly with age, and a significant reduction was already apparent by age around 39. Because donor CMV infection status was unknown, age-related changes in expanded clonotypes were potentially confounded. Bulk unsorted PBMC profiling prevented conclusive comparison of naive and antigen-experienced compartments.

These data were also reused for a study on T cells of mothers and their children. The other study reports the following: The donors were nine systemically healthy Caucasian individuals, made up of three mothers and their six children. cDNA synthesis used all of the extracted RNA, with 1.5 ug of RNA in each 15 ul reaction. Sample barcodes and 2-4 random nucleotides were added via the M1S primer in the second PCR. More than 8 million TCR beta CDR3 reads were obtained from each mother, and some 3 million reads were obtained from each child. Thymic selection similarly shapes TCR recombination output in related and unrelated pairs, with minor effect from inherited differences. Normalized repertoire overlap was always slightly but never significantly higher in related than unrelated mother-child pairs. No persistent microchimeric T cell clones were detected, at a sensitivity of 90 to 100 clones per million clonotypes. Deep NGS was used in the study to compare the TCR beta repertoires of mothers and children and to look for features that separate related mother-child pairs from unrelated individuals. Mothers averaged approximately 41 +/- 4 years of age and children averaged around 10 +/- 4 years. After adapter ligation with NEBNext reagents, the libraries were sequenced on Illumina HiSeq 2000 with 100+100 nt paired-end reads. To prevent cross-contamination, the mother and child libraries were prepared a month apart and were sequenced in separate runs. For each donor, somewhere between roughly 500,000 and 2,100,000 distinct TCR beta clonotypes were identified. Naive TCR beta clonotypes were estimated from low-frequency clonotypes matched to each donor's FACS-determined naive share, without sorting.

This clonotype was sampled from a woman aged 40 to 50 in good health. Source material: blood. The chain uses TRBV12-3 or TRBV12-4 and TRBJ2-5; a stretch of 16 junction bases matches TRBD2. The DNA sequence is TGTGCCTGCAGGGGACTAGCGGGAGGGCCTTTAGAGACCCAGTACTTC. It translates to CACRGLAGGPLETQYF.